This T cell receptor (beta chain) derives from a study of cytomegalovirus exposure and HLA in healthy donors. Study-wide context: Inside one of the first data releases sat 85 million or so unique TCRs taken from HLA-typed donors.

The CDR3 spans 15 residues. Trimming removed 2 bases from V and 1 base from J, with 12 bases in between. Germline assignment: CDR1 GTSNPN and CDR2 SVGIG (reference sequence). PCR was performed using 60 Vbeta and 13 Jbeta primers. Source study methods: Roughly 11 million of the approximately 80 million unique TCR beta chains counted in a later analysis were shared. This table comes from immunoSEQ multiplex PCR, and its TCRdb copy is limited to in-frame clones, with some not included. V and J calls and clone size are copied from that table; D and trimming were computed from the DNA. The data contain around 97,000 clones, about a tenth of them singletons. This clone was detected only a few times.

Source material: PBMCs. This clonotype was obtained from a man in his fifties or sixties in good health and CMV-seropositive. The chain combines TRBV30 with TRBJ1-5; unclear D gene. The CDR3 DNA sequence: TGTGCCTGGAGTCGTGAGTCGATAAGCAATCAGCCCCAGCATTTT. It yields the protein CAWSRESISNQPQHF. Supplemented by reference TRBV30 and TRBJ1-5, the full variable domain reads SQTIHQWPATLVQPVGSPLSLECTVEGTSNPNLYWYRQAAGRGLQLLFYSVGIGQISSEVPQNLSASRPQDRQFILSSKKLLLSDSGFYLCAWSRESISNQPQHFGDGTRLSIL.